These 21 T cell receptor beta chains were sequenced from one sample in a study of cytomegalovirus exposure and HLA in healthy donors. The PCR was carried out with 60 Vbeta primers and 13 Jbeta primers. The table came from immunoSEQ multiplex PCR; TCRdb's copy has only in-frame clones and leaves some out. The sample gives roughly 110,000 clones, roughly 70% of which show up once; about 8.6% is in the top ten. The sample consisted of PBMCs. These receptors were obtained from a man between 18 and 29 years old in good health and CMV-seropositive.

V and J are TRBV6-5 and TRBJ1-2; 7 bases agree with TRBD1. Trimming cost V 7 bases and J 0 bases; bases outside gene matches: 5. Per germline, CDR1 MNHEY and CDR2 SVGAGI. The CDR3 extends over 14 amino acids. The CDR3 bases are TGTGCCAGCAAACGAGGACAGGCTAACTATGGCTACACCTTC. It codes for CASKRGQANYGYTF.

The chain joins TRBV5-1 to TRBJ2-3; tentative D call: TRBD1 (6 bases). Germline CDR1 is SGHRS and CDR2 is YFSETQ. V was shortened by 4 bases and J by 2 bases, with 11 bases between the two germline ends. The CDR3 covers 14 residues. CDR3 nucleotides: TGCGCCAGCAGCGGTGGGGGCCCCACAGATACGCAGTATTTT. Translating it yields CASSGGGPTDTQYF.

The rearrangement uses TRBV6-1 and TRBJ2-7; D is unresolved. The V end was cut by 7 bases, the J end by 3 bases, with 19 bases between. CDR3 size: 15 residues. Germline V gene lookup returns CDR1 MNHNS and CDR2 SASEGT. The CDR3 coding sequence is TGTGCCAGCACTATTAGACTGCAACCCGGCTACGAGCAGTACGTC. It translates to CASTIRLQPGYEQYV.

This clone came up once. V usage is TRBV5-1 and J usage is TRBJ2-2, with 15 bases lining up with TRBD2. CDR1 is SGHRS and CDR2 is YFSETQ in the germline V gene. This CDR3 contains 20 residues. With 4 bases clipped from V and 0 bases from J, the junction kept 10 bases outside the gene matches. CDR3 bases: TGCGCCAGCAGCCGAGGACCGGGACTAGCGGGGGGATCGAACACCGGGGAGCTGTTTTTT. Amino acids: CASSRGPGLAGGSNTGELFF. The whole variable domain, filled in from reference TRBV5-1 and TRBJ2-2, reads KAGVTQTPRYLIKTRGQQVTLSCSPISGHRSVSWYQQTPGQGLQFLFEYFSETQRNKGNFPGRFSGRQFSNSRSEMNVSTLELGDSALYLCASSRGPGLAGGSNTGELFFGEGSRLTVL.

V usage is TRBV19 and J usage is TRBJ1-4; possibly TRBD1 for D (6 bases). The V gene's germline CDR1 is LNHDA and CDR2 SQIVND (reference sequence). V lost 7 bases to trimming and J lost 0 bases, with 18 bases between them. The CDR3 covers 17 residues. The CDR3 sequence: CASTKRGTAATNEKLFF. DNA for the CDR3: TGTGCCAGTACCAAAAGGGGGACCGCTGCAACTAATGAAAAACTGTTTTTT.

This clone came up a few times. The rearrangement links TRBV6-5 to TRBJ1-1; perhaps TRBD1 as D (6 bases). Trimming took 4 bases from V and 1 from J, leaving 7 bases between them. CDR1 is MNHEY and CDR2 is SVGAGI in the germline V gene. This CDR3 spans 13 amino acids. The CDR3: CASSWGQNTEAFF. CDR3 nucleotide sequence: TGTGCCAGCAGTTGGGGACAGAACACTGAAGCTTTCTTT.

Turning to this clone: Because the CDR3's place on the DNA is in doubt, the DNA is left out and the CDR3 is given as listed by TCRdb. The J gene is TRBJ2-2, the V gene TRBV6-5; TRBD2 is taken as the D call from the table, unchecked against the DNA. The CDR3 has 16 amino acids, counting both end residues. Germline loops: CDR1 MNHEY, CDR2 SVGAGI. The CDR3 reads CASSYSSSFGAGELFF.

The genes are TRBV27 and TRBJ2-3, with TRBD2 matching 7 bases. The CDR3 is 16 residues long. Germline-derived CDR1 and CDR2 are MNHEY and SMNVEV (reference sequence). Trimming took 0 bases from V and 6 from J; bases not matched to a gene: 9. The CDR3 DNA follows: TGTGCCAGCAGTTTATCCCCTTGGCGGGGGACGGATACGCAGTATTTT. Its protein is CASSLSPWRGTDTQYF.

The rearrangement uses TRBV2 and TRBJ2-7, with D perhaps matching TRBD1 (6 bases). Per the germline V gene, CDR1 is SNHLY and CDR2 is FYNNEI. The length of the CDR3 is 13 residues. With 6 bases removed from V and 3 bases from J, the gap between germline ends came to 12 bases. CDR3 nucleotide sequence: TGTGCCAGCAGGGTGGACAGTTACTACGAGCAGTACTTC. Its protein is CASRVDSYYEQYF.

This clone was counted ten times or more. The CDR3 bases are TGTGCCAGCACAGGACAGGGAGGAATCTATGGCTACACCTTC. Translation: CASTGQGGIYGYTF. The V and J genes are TRBV7-2 and TRBJ1-2, with 8 nucleotides matching TRBD1. The CDR3 is 14 amino acids. V trimming: 7 bases; J trimming: 4 bases; junction bases outside the gene matches: 8. Germline V gene lookup returns CDR1 SGHTA and CDR2 FQGNSA.

This clone was counted once. This rearrangement joins TRBV11-2 to TRBJ2-5; 7 bases agree with TRBD1. The assigned J gene may be wrong: the sequence end matches TRBJ2-7 better. The V gene's germline CDR1 is SGHAT and CDR2 FQNNGV. CDR3 size: 16 residues. The CDR3 is CASSLDLQGRTGEQYF. The DNA of the CDR3 is TGTGCCAGCAGCTTAGATCTGCAGGGGCGGACAGGCGAGCAGTACTTC.

V is TRBV4-1 and J is TRBJ1-1, with D hard to call. The V gene's germline CDR1 is MGHRA and CDR2 YSYEKL. The CDR3 contains 16 residues. Trimming took off 0 bases at V and 14 bases at J, with 25 bases between the two ends. The CDR3 nucleotides read TGCGCCAGCAGCCAAGAGTTCGTCGGGTTGGGTGTACGTAGCTTCTTT. It is translated as CASSQEFVGLGVRSFF.

This clone came up a few times. The rearrangement links TRBV7-9 to TRBJ1-1; tentatively, D is TRBD1 (5 bases). CDR3 length: 15 amino acids. CDR1 is SEHNR and CDR2 is FQNEAQ in the germline V gene (reference sequence). V lost 1 base and J 1 base, leaving 10 bases between the germline ends. CDR3 sequence (DNA): TGTGCCAGCAGCTTAGGGTTCAGGGCGAACACTGAAGCTTTCTTT. It translates to CASSLGFRANTEAFF. Complete variable domain (other parts from reference TRBV7-9 and TRBJ1-1): DTGVSQNPRHKITKRGQNVTFRCDPISEHNRLYWYRQTLGQGPEFLTYFQNEAQLEKSRLLSDRFSAERPKGSFSTLEIQRTEQGDSAMYLCASSLGFRANTEAFFGQGTRLTVV.

The V call is TRBV6-6, the J call TRBJ2-7; the D is unclear. With 7 bases removed from V and 3 bases from J, the gap between germline ends came to 16 bases. CDR3 size: 14 residues. CDR1 MNHNY and CDR2 SVGAGI come from the germline V gene (reference sequence). This CDR3 is CASNSTKKDYEQYF. The CDR3 DNA follows: TGTGCCAGCAACTCAACTAAGAAGGACTACGAGCAGTACTTC.

The chain has TRBV2 and TRBJ1-2; no reliable D call. V lost 6 bases to trimming and J lost 4 bases, with 12 bases between them. The V gene's germline CDR1 is SNHLY and CDR2 FYNNEI. The CDR3 runs 13 residues. CDR3 nucleotide sequence: TGTGCCAGCAGCGGCGGGAGTCGCTATGGCTACACCTTC. It yields the protein CASSGGSRYGYTF. Complete variable domain (other parts from reference TRBV2 and TRBJ1-2): EPEVTQTPSHQVTQMGQEVILRCVPISNHLYFYWYRQILGQKVEFLVSFYNNEISEKSEIFDDQFSVERPDGSNFTLKIRSTKLEDSAMYFCASSGGSRYGYTFGSGTRLTVV.

The gene calls are TRBV6-1 and TRBJ2-5; weak D call: TRBD2 (7 bases). Germline lookup yields CDR1 MNHNS and CDR2 SASEGT. V gave up 2 bases and J gave up 4 bases, with 14 bases separating them. There are 15 residues in the CDR3. CDR3 sequence (DNA): TGTGCCAGCAGTGAAAGGTGGGGGGGCCTAGAGACCCAGTACTTC. This translates into CASSERWGGLETQYF.

J is TRBJ2-3 and V is TRBV5-4; 10 bases fit TRBD2. V shed 4 bases, J shed 0 bases, and the junction held 8 bases outside the gene matches. Germline CDR1 is SGHNT and CDR2 is YYREEE (reference sequence). This CDR3 contains 17 residues. The CDR3 here is CASSRSGLAVSTDTQYF. As DNA, the CDR3 is TGTGCCAGCAGCCGATCCGGACTAGCGGTTAGCACAGATACGCAGTATTTT.

In nucleotides, the CDR3 is TGTGCCTGGAAAATAGCGGGGGGTTACAATGAGCAGTTCTTC. Its translation is CAWKIAGGYNEQFF. The chain combines TRBV30 with TRBJ2-1; 10 bases agree with TRBD2. The V gene's germline CDR1 is GTSNPN and CDR2 SVGIG (reference sequence). The V segment lost 4 bases and the J segment 4 bases; nucleotides outside the gene matches: 4. The CDR3 consists of 14 residues.

The chain is built from TRBV29-1 and TRBJ2-5; the match to TRBD1 covers 8 bases. The CDR3 consists of 15 residues. J gave up 7 bases and V 6 bases, and 16 bases lay outside the gene matches. Per the germline V gene, CDR1 is SQVTM and CDR2 is ANQGSEA. CDR3 sequence: CSVDPGTGERWTQYF. In DNA form, the CDR3 reads TGCAGCGTAGACCCCGGGACAGGTGAACGATGGACCCAGTACTTC.

The gene calls are TRBV19 and TRBJ1-2, with D perhaps TRBD1 (6 bases). CDR3 length equals 13 residues. V was shortened by 3 bases and J by 6 bases, with 11 bases between the two germline ends. Germline values: CDR1 LNHDA, CDR2 SQIVND (reference sequence). This CDR3 is CASSIGTSDGYTF. CDR3 sequence (DNA): TGTGCCAGTAGTATCGGGACATCGGATGGCTACACCTTC.

V is TRBV18 and J is TRBJ1-5, with no clear D. This CDR3 spans 12 amino acids. V was clipped by 3 bases and J by 4 bases, with 4 bases between them. Germline CDR1 and CDR2: KGHSH and LQKENI. CDR3 DNA sequence: TGTGCCAGCTCACCCGGGAATCAGCCCCAGCATTTT. It is translated as CASSPGNQPQHF.